These T cell receptor beta chains were read from a single sample in a study of blood T cells in healthy people across ages. TCRdb fed the 5' RACE reads into MiXCR, producing one record per CDR3 protein. This table has 500,000 to 700,000 distinct CDR3 sequences, approximately 30% appearing once. The sequencing sample was made of blood. These receptors came from a woman older than 75 in good health. The CDR3 runs from the conserved cysteine through the conserved F or W. D genes are given only for firm matches. Clone sizes are given selectively: once, few, many, or a class where the clone is expanded.

len: 14; v_gene: TRBV20-1; j_gene: TRBJ1-1; d_gene: NA; abundance: few; CDR3nt: TGCAGTGCTCTAAGCGGGGAAGCGGGCACTGAAGCTTTCTTT; CDR3aa: CSALSGEAGTEAFF
len: 13; v_gene: TRBV6-2/TRBV6-3; j_gene: TRBJ2-2; d_gene: NA; abundance: few; CDR3nt: TGTGCCGTCGGCGGGGAAGCCTCCGGGGAGCTGTTTTTT; CDR3aa: CAVGGEASGELFF
len: 13; v_gene: TRBV7-9; j_gene: TRBJ1-2; d_gene: NA; abundance: NA; CDR3nt: TGTGCCAGCAGCTACAATACAGGGCATGGCTACACCTTC; CDR3aa: CASSYNTGHGYTF
len: 13; v_gene: TRBV28; j_gene: TRBJ2-3; d_gene: NA; abundance: NA; CDR3nt: TGTGCCAGCAAGGGCGGACATGGAGATACGCAGTATTTT; CDR3aa: CASKGGHGDTQYF
len: 14; v_gene: TRBV20-1; j_gene: TRBJ1-1; d_gene: NA; abundance: few; CDR3nt: TGCAGTGCTAGAGATCACAGGGTGAACACTGAAGCTTTCTTT; CDR3aa: CSARDHRVNTEAFF
len: 17; v_gene: TRBV5-4; j_gene: TRBJ2-2; d_gene: NA; abundance: NA; CDR3nt: TGTGCCAGCAGCCCAAGGGGGGGGGCAAGTCGTACCGGGGAGCTGTTTTTT; CDR3aa: CASSPRGGASRTGELFF
len: 13; v_gene: TRBV6-2/TRBV6-3; j_gene: TRBJ2-2; d_gene: NA; abundance: NA; CDR3nt: TGTGCCAGCAGCTGGCTCAACACCGGGGAGCTGTTTTTT; CDR3aa: CASSWLNTGELFF
len: 13; v_gene: TRBV6-6; j_gene: TRBJ2-1; d_gene: NA; abundance: many; CDR3nt: TGTGCCAGCAGTTACTCTCCTAGGGATGAGCAGTTCTTC; CDR3aa: CASSYSPRDEQFF
len: 14; v_gene: TRBV5-6; j_gene: TRBJ1-4; d_gene: NA; abundance: few; CDR3nt: TGTGCCAGCAGCGCAGGGATTACTAATGAAAAACTGTTTTTT; CDR3aa: CASSAGITNEKLFF
len: 13; v_gene: TRBV20-1; j_gene: TRBJ1-6; d_gene: NA; abundance: many; CDR3nt: TGCAGTGTACGGCGGCAGCCGAGTTCACCCCTCCACTTT; CDR3aa: CSVRRQPSSPLHF
len: 12; v_gene: TRBV20-1; j_gene: TRBJ2-1; d_gene: NA; abundance: NA; CDR3nt: TGCAGTACGGGGTCCTACTACAATGAGCAGTTCTTC; CDR3aa: CSTGSYYNEQFF
len: 17; v_gene: TRBV29-1; j_gene: TRBJ1-1; d_gene: TRBD1; abundance: few; CDR3nt: TGCAGCGTTCTTGCTGCCGGGACAGGGGGCCGGAACACTGAAGCTTTCTTT; CDR3aa: CSVLAAGTGGRNTEAFF
len: 16; v_gene: TRBV9; j_gene: TRBJ2-5; d_gene: NA; abundance: many; CDR3nt: TGTGCCAGCAGCAGAACGGGGATAGGGTACCAAGAGACCCAGTACTTC; CDR3aa: CASSRTGIGYQETQYF
len: 14; v_gene: TRBV5-1; j_gene: TRBJ1-2; d_gene: TRBD1; abundance: NA; CDR3nt: TGCGCCAGCAGCTGGGAGAGGGGGCTGATTGGCTACACCTTC; CDR3aa: CASSWERGLIGYTF
len: 13; v_gene: TRBV4-2; j_gene: TRBJ1-1; d_gene: TRBD1; abundance: few; CDR3nt: TGTGCCAGCAGCGAGGACAGGGGCTACGAAGCTTTCTTT; CDR3aa: CASSEDRGYEAFF
len: 16; v_gene: TRBV30; j_gene: TRBJ2-5; d_gene: NA; abundance: many; CDR3nt: TGTGCCTGGAGGGGACTGAACAGGGGTTCCCAAGAGACCCAGTACTTC; CDR3aa: CAWRGLNRGSQETQYF
len: 12; v_gene: TRBV27; j_gene: TRBJ2-3; d_gene: NA; abundance: many; CDR3nt: TGTGCCAGCAGTTGGACCTCAGATACGCAGTATTTT; CDR3aa: CASSWTSDTQYF
len: 14; v_gene: TRBV6-2/TRBV6-3; j_gene: TRBJ1-1; d_gene: NA; abundance: many; CDR3nt: TGTGCCAGCACCTACTACGGGAGAAACACTGAAGCTTTCTTT; CDR3aa: CASTYYGRNTEAFF
len: 19; v_gene: TRBV5-1; j_gene: TRBJ2-3; d_gene: NA; abundance: many; CDR3nt: TGCGCCAGCAGTCACCGACAGACCGAACCCTTTTTTAAGACGGATACGCAGTATTTT; CDR3aa: CASSHRQTEPFFKTDTQYF
len: 17; v_gene: TRBV3-1; j_gene: TRBJ2-2; d_gene: TRBD2; abundance: few; CDR3nt: TGTGCCAGCAGCCCATACGGGACTAGTATAAACACCGGGGAGCTGTTTTTT; CDR3aa: CASSPYGTSINTGELFF
len: 16; v_gene: TRBV7-8; j_gene: TRBJ2-5; d_gene: TRBD2; abundance: NA; CDR3nt: TGTGCCAGCAGCCCTCGACTAGCGGGGGCGAAGGAGACCCAGTACTTC; CDR3aa: CASSPRLAGAKETQYF
len: 15; v_gene: TRBV5-1; j_gene: TRBJ1-1; d_gene: NA; abundance: few; CDR3nt: TGCGCCAGCAGCTTGAGAGCAGACATGAACACTGAAGCTTTCTTT; CDR3aa: CASSLRADMNTEAFF
len: 14; v_gene: TRBV7-2; j_gene: TRBJ1-2; d_gene: NA; abundance: many; CDR3nt: TGTGCCAGCAGCTCATCAGCCGCGGCGGGCGGCTACACCTTC; CDR3aa: CASSSSAAAGGYTF
len: 14; v_gene: TRBV3-1; j_gene: TRBJ1-2; d_gene: NA; abundance: many; CDR3nt: TGTGCCAGCAGCCTTGTTGGTGGGACTGGTGGCTACACCTTC; CDR3aa: CASSLVGGTGGYTF
len: 20; v_gene: TRBV12-1; j_gene: TRBJ2-1; d_gene: NA; abundance: NA; CDR3nt: TGTGCCAGCAGCTTTGGCTGGTGGCAGAGCCTTAAATTTTCCTACAATGAGCAGTTCTTC; CDR3aa: CASSFGWWQSLKFSYNEQFF
len: 12; v_gene: TRBV9; j_gene: TRBJ2-7; d_gene: NA; abundance: many; CDR3nt: TGTGCCAGCAGCGCCAACCTCAATGAGCAGTACTTC; CDR3aa: CASSANLNEQYF
len: 14; v_gene: TRBV7-9; j_gene: TRBJ1-2; d_gene: NA; abundance: many; CDR3nt: TGTGCCAGCAGTTCCGCCTCCCAAGTTACCGGCTACACCTTC; CDR3aa: CASSSASQVTGYTF
len: 15; v_gene: TRBV20-1; j_gene: TRBJ2-5; d_gene: TRBD2; abundance: many; CDR3nt: TGCAGTGCTCGACTAGCGGGGGCCAACCAAGAGACCCAGTACTTC; CDR3aa: CSARLAGANQETQYF
len: 13; v_gene: TRBV5-1; j_gene: TRBJ2-3; d_gene: NA; abundance: few; CDR3nt: TGCGCCAGCAGCATCGACAGCACAGATACGCAGTATTTT; CDR3aa: CASSIDSTDTQYF
len: 14; v_gene: TRBV9; j_gene: TRBJ2-7; d_gene: TRBD2; abundance: NA; CDR3nt: TGTGCCAGCAGCCTAAGCGGGAGGCGGAACGAGCAGTACTTC; CDR3aa: CASSLSGRRNEQYF
len: 14; v_gene: TRBV7-2; j_gene: TRBJ1-3; d_gene: NA; abundance: NA; CDR3nt: TGTGCCAGCAGCTTAGACAGTTTAGTAAACACCATATATTTT; CDR3aa: CASSLDSLVNTIYF
len: 17; v_gene: TRBV29-1; j_gene: TRBJ2-1; d_gene: NA; abundance: many; CDR3nt: TGCAGCGCCCCAGTCCCGGCGACAGGCCTTCTATTGGATGAGCAGTTCTTC; CDR3aa: CSAPVPATGLLLDEQFF
len: 14; v_gene: TRBV11-1; j_gene: TRBJ2-1; d_gene: TRBD2; abundance: many; CDR3nt: TGTGCCAGCAGCCGGGAGACCCCGGGAGGTGAGCAGTTCTTC; CDR3aa: CASSRETPGGEQFF
len: 14; v_gene: TRBV3-1; j_gene: TRBJ1-4; d_gene: NA; abundance: many; CDR3nt: TGTGCCAGCAGCCCCTGGAGGGGGAATGAAAAACTGTTTTTT; CDR3aa: CASSPWRGNEKLFF
len: 18; v_gene: TRBV27; j_gene: TRBJ2-3; d_gene: TRBD2; abundance: NA; CDR3nt: TGTGCCAGCAGTCTCCTCAAAGGACTAGCGGGGGTGGCAGATACGCAGTATTTT; CDR3aa: CASSLLKGLAGVADTQYF
len: 11; v_gene: TRBV12-3/TRBV12-4; j_gene: TRBJ2-5; d_gene: NA; abundance: medium-sized; CDR3nt: TGTGCCAGCAGCTTGGGGGAGACCCAGTACTTC; CDR3aa: CASSLGETQYF
len: 14; v_gene: TRBV28; j_gene: TRBJ2-7; d_gene: NA; abundance: many; CDR3nt: TGTGCCAGCATGACCCGCAGGGGGGGACGCGAGCAGTACTTC; CDR3aa: CASMTRRGGREQYF
len: 14; v_gene: TRBV7-9; j_gene: TRBJ2-3; d_gene: NA; abundance: NA; CDR3nt: TGTGCCAGCAGCTTAGTGGGGACCACAGATACGCAGTATTTT; CDR3aa: CASSLVGTTDTQYF
len: 14; v_gene: TRBV6-1; j_gene: TRBJ1-2; d_gene: NA; abundance: NA; CDR3nt: TGTGCCAGCGTACAAGGGGTGGTGGACTATGGCTACACCTTC; CDR3aa: CASVQGVVDYGYTF
len: 16; v_gene: TRBV2; j_gene: TRBJ2-4; d_gene: NA; abundance: many; CDR3nt: TGTGCCAGCAGTCCACTGGGGAGAGAAGCCAAAAACATTCAGTACTTC; CDR3aa: CASSPLGREAKNIQYF
len: 14; v_gene: TRBV20-1; j_gene: TRBJ2-5; d_gene: NA; abundance: NA; CDR3nt: TGCAGTGCGTCCAGGGACATTCCCTACGAGCAGTACTACTTC; CDR3aa: CSASRDIPYEQYYF
len: 14; v_gene: TRBV20-1; j_gene: TRBJ2-1; d_gene: TRBD1; abundance: NA; CDR3nt: TGCAGTGCTAGGGAAGGAAGACAGGGAGTTGAGCAGTTCTTC; CDR3aa: CSAREGRQGVEQFF
len: 14; v_gene: TRBV9; j_gene: TRBJ2-3; d_gene: NA; abundance: NA; CDR3nt: TGTGCCAGCAGCGTTCAAACCAGCACAGGTACGCAGTATTTT; CDR3aa: CASSVQTSTGTQYF
len: 15; v_gene: TRBV7-2; j_gene: TRBJ2-1; d_gene: TRBD1; abundance: NA; CDR3nt: TGTGCCAGTAGTACTCGGACAGGGGGGCGAAATGAGCAGTTCTTC; CDR3aa: CASSTRTGGRNEQFF
len: 13; v_gene: TRBV29-1; j_gene: TRBJ1-1; d_gene: NA; abundance: NA; CDR3nt: TGCAGCGTTGCCAAAGTTCAGGGAAGTGAAGCTTTCTTT; CDR3aa: CSVAKVQGSEAFF
len: 14; v_gene: TRBV20-1; j_gene: TRBJ1-1; d_gene: TRBD1; abundance: NA; CDR3nt: TGCAGTGTTTTCCGACAGGGAAGGGACACTGAAGCTTTCTTT; CDR3aa: CSVFRQGRDTEAFF
len: 17; v_gene: TRBV7-9; j_gene: TRBJ2-6; d_gene: TRBD1; abundance: many; CDR3nt: TGTGCCAGCAGTTTAGGGACAGGCCTCTCTGGGGCCAACGTCCTGACTTTC; CDR3aa: CASSLGTGLSGANVLTF